This T cell receptor (beta chain) was captured by sequencing in a study of T cells after yellow fever vaccination. This clonotype was seen repeatedly, ten times or more. MiXCR, applied by TCRdb to the 5' RACE reads, yields one record per CDR3 protein. The table includes roughly 62,000 distinct CDR3 sequences, approximately 6.9% detected once. This CDR3 is built from 14 residues. Germline loops: CDR1 SGHTA, CDR2 FQGNSA. Trimming left V 3 bases short and J 3 bases short, with 11 bases between. The TCR was taken from a man aged 18 to 29 who received the YFV17D yellow fever vaccine. The J gene is TRBJ1-1, the V gene TRBV7-2; D perhaps matches TRBD1 (5 bases). Sequenced material: CD8+ T cells sorted from PBMCs, taken on the day of the first yellow fever vaccination. The CDR3: CASSFDSPDTEAFF. DNA of the CDR3: TGTGCCAGCAGCTTCGACAGTCCCGACACTGAAGCTTTCTTT.